The next 25 T cell receptor beta chains were all read from a single sample in a study of blood T cell repertoires in COVID-19. Sequencing used immunoSEQ multiplex PCR; TCRdb keeps in-frame clones, though not all of them. The table lists approximately 90,000 clones, roughly 88% of them singletons. Sequenced material: peripheral blood. These receptors were obtained from a man between 60 and 75 years old with acute or convalescent COVID-19.

The chain employs TRBV6-5 and TRBJ2-1; possible D gene TRBD2, 7 bases. Looked up from germline, CDR1 is MNHEY and CDR2 is SVGAGI. The CDR3 has 14 amino acids. Trimming cost V 11 bases and J 4 bases, with 18 bases left between them. CDR3: CAAEGGLRYNEQFF. CDR3 DNA sequence: TGTGCCGCGGAGGGGGGGCTACGTTACAATGAGCAGTTCTTC.

This sequence joins TRBV7-9 and TRBJ1-4, with 7 bases lining up with TRBD1. The CDR3 is made up of 14 amino acids. The trim removed 5 bases at V and 4 bases at J, leaving 4 bases unmatched. CDR1 and CDR2 from the germline V gene are SEHNR and FQNEAQ (reference sequence). The CDR3 loop is CASSPGQVNEKLFF. The CDR3 nucleotides read TGTGCCAGCAGCCCCGGACAGGTTAATGAAAAACTGTTTTTT.

The CDR3 DNA is TGTGCCAGTAGTAGACGGACAGGGGAGTACCAAGAGACCCAGTACTTC. Amino acids: CASSRRTGEYQETQYF. This rearrangement joins TRBV19 to TRBJ2-5; 9 nucleotides match TRBD1. This CDR3 spans 16 amino acids. V shed 4 bases, J shed 0 bases, and the junction held 6 bases outside the gene matches. Germline-derived CDR1 and CDR2 are LNHDA and SQIVND (reference sequence). Combining the CDR3 with reference TRBV19 and TRBJ2-5 gives the whole variable domain DGGITQSPKYLFRKEGQNVTLSCEQNLNHDAMYWYRQDPGQGLRLIYYSQIVNDFQKGDIAEGYSVSREKKESFPLTVTSAQKNPTAFYLCASSRRTGEYQETQYFGPGTRLLVL.

The chain is built from TRBV5-6 and TRBJ2-2; the D is unclear. Between the trimmed V and J ends, which lost 0 bases and 4 bases, there was a span of 4 bases. The CDR3 runs to 13 residues. Looked up from germline, CDR1 is SGHDT and CDR2 is YYEEEE. CDR3 protein: CASSLAVTGELFF. In DNA, the CDR3 is TGTGCCAGCAGCTTGGCCGTCACCGGGGAGCTGTTTTTT.

The rearrangement joins TRBV19 to TRBJ2-2; 7 bases map to TRBD1. V trimming: 6 bases; J trimming: 3 bases; junction bases outside the gene matches: 13. Per germline, CDR1 LNHDA and CDR2 SQIVND (reference sequence). The CDR3 spans 17 residues. The CDR3 reads CASSLSTGWGYTGELFF. DNA for the CDR3: TGTGCCAGTAGCCTTTCGACAGGGTGGGGATACACCGGGGAGCTGTTTTTT.

The gene calls are TRBV28 and TRBJ1-6; TRBD1 agrees at 8 bases. Germline CDR1 is MDHEN and CDR2 is SYDVKM. Trimming took 9 bases from V and 10 from J; bases not matched to a gene: 8. This CDR3 has 13 amino acids. The CDR3 coding sequence is TGTGCCAGTCTCTCCAGGGGGCGGTCACCCCTCCACTTT. It yields the protein CASLSRGRSPLHF.

The chain links TRBV4-1 to TRBJ2-6; 8 positions match TRBD1. Unmatched junction bases numbered 15, after V lost 2 bases and J lost 0 bases. Germline CDR1 reads MGHRA; CDR2 reads YSYEKL. The CDR3 extends over 21 amino acids. CDR3 loop: CASSQRAGAGTGDSGANVLTF. DNA for the CDR3: TGCGCCAGCAGCCAACGAGCTGGGGCCGGGACAGGAGACTCTGGGGCCAACGTCCTGACTTTC.

The chain joins TRBV5-1 to TRBJ1-6, with 8 bases aligning to TRBD1. V trimming: 4 bases; J trimming: 7 bases; junction bases outside the gene matches: 10. The CDR3 loop spans 16 amino acids. Germline assignment: CDR1 SGHRS and CDR2 YFSETQ. The CDR3 here is CASSTGQGIPNSPLHF. The DNA of the CDR3 is TGCGCCAGCAGCACCGGACAGGGTATTCCAAATTCACCCCTCCACTTT.

To note about this clone: One junction end disagrees with the germline gene, perhaps due to a read error. The chain couples TRBV6-5 to TRBJ2-7; 12 nucleotides align to TRBD2. Germline V CDR1 and CDR2: MNHEY, SVGAGI. The CDR3 loop spans 14 amino acids. CDR3 residues: CASRRGTSGYGQYF. CDR3 in DNA: TGTGCCAGCAGGCGCGGGACTAGCGGGTACGGGCAGTACTTC.

The chain is built from TRBV13 and TRBJ2-7, with 11 bases aligning to TRBD2. The CDR3 spans 16 residues. Germline assignment: CDR1 PRHDT and CDR2 FYEKMQ (reference sequence). Losses at the gene ends were 2 bases for V and 4 bases for J; bases not matched to a gene: 7. The CDR3 DNA is TGTGCCAGCAGCTTATCTAGCGGGGGGCCAACGTACGAGCAGTACTTC. Amino acid sequence: CASSLSSGGPTYEQYF. The full variable domain, with the rest looked up from reference TRBV13 and TRBJ2-7, is AAGVIQSPRHLIKEKRETATLKCYPIPRHDTVYWYQQGPGQDPQFLISFYEKMQSDKGSIPDRFSAQQFSDYHSELNMSSLELGDSALYFCASSLSSGGPTYEQYFGPGTRLTVT.

The genes are TRBV19 and TRBJ2-5, with a weak D call TRBD1 (5 bases). The CDR3 length is 14 residues. With 6 bases removed from V and 4 bases from J, the gap between germline ends came to 15 bases. Germline values: CDR1 LNHDA, CDR2 SQIVND (reference sequence). The CDR3 loop is CASRDSRGLETQYF. DNA for the CDR3: TGTGCCAGTAGGGATTCTAGGGGTTTAGAGACCCAGTACTTC.

V usage is TRBV5-4 and J usage is TRBJ2-5, with 14 nucleotides matching TRBD2. Per germline, CDR1 SGHNT and CDR2 YYREEE (reference sequence). The CDR3 runs to 18 residues. The V gene end was trimmed by 2 bases and the J gene end by 5 bases; junction bases not matched to a gene: 11. The CDR3 here is CASSFSGTSGSGWETQYF. Here the CDR3 DNA reads TGTGCCAGCAGCTTTTCAGGGACTAGCGGGAGTGGGTGGGAGACCCAGTACTTC.

This rearrangement joins TRBV28 to TRBJ1-1; TRBD1 agrees at 9 bases. This CDR3 region has 11 residues. Looked up from germline, CDR1 is MDHEN and CDR2 is SYDVKM. With 3 bases clipped from V and 11 bases from J, the junction kept 1 base outside the gene matches. The CDR3 nucleotides read TGTGCCAGCAGTTTCGGGACAGGGGCTTTCTTT. This translates into CASSFGTGAFF.

The genes are TRBV6-6 and TRBJ2-2; TRBD1 agrees at 7 bases. V dropped 5 bases and J dropped 4; count of bases not matched to a gene: 4. The CDR3 is 14 amino acids. Germline V gene sequence: CDR1 MNHNY, CDR2 SVGAGI (reference sequence). CDR3 DNA: TGTGCCAGCAGTACAAACAGGGGCACCGGGGAGCTGTTTTTT. Protein sequence: CASSTNRGTGELFF.

The chain recombines TRBV5-1 with TRBJ2-7; D perhaps matches TRBD2 (6 bases). The V gene lost 1 base and the J gene lost 0 bases, with 11 bases spanning the gap. CDR1 and CDR2 (germline): SGHRS, YFSETQ. The CDR3 covers 15 residues. The CDR3 reads CASSLLVGSSYEQYF. The CDR3 region has the DNA TGCGCCAGCAGCTTGTTGGTCGGGAGCTCCTACGAGCAGTACTTC.

This clone was observed a handful of times. The chain couples TRBV30 to TRBJ1-2; the D is unclear. Germline CDR1 and CDR2: GTSNPN and SVGIG (reference sequence). V dropped 5 bases and J dropped 8 bases, with 18 bases sitting between them. This CDR3 is built from 13 residues. The CDR3 protein is CAWSREEESGYTF. The CDR3 DNA reads as TGTGCCTGGTCCCGGGAGGAGGAGTCCGGCTACACCTTC.

The chain employs TRBV2 and TRBJ1-2, with 9 positions matching TRBD1. CDR1 SNHLY and CDR2 FYNNEI come from the germline V gene. Trimming took 2 bases from V and 0 from J; bases not matched to a gene: 1. The CDR3 extends over 15 amino acids. CDR3 nucleotide sequence: TGTGCCAGCAGTGAAAGGGACAGGGCTAACTATGGCTACACCTTC. It yields the protein CASSERDRANYGYTF. The complete variable domain, with remaining parts taken from reference TRBV2 and TRBJ1-2, reads EPEVTQTPSHQVTQMGQEVILRCVPISNHLYFYWYRQILGQKVEFLVSFYNNEISEKSEIFDDQFSVERPDGSNFTLKIRSTKLEDSAMYFCASSERDRANYGYTFGSGTRLTVV.

V usage is TRBV20-1 and J usage is TRBJ1-3; perhaps TRBD1 as D (6 bases). The CDR3 is made up of 15 amino acids. Germline CDR1 and CDR2: DFQATT and SNEGSKA (reference sequence). V was pared by 3 bases and J by 4 bases, with 16 bases between. The CDR3 here is CSASADRTRGNTIYF. In nucleotides, the CDR3 is TGCAGTGCTAGTGCGGACAGAACGAGAGGAAACACCATATATTTT.

The chain combines TRBV11-2 with TRBJ2-3, with 9 nucleotides matching TRBD1. The junction had 6 bases not matched to a gene; V was cut back by 5 bases and J by 3 bases. This CDR3 spans 15 amino acids. Germline values: CDR1 SGHAT, CDR2 FQNNGV. CDR3 sequence reads: CASSRWTGVTDTQYF. CDR3 DNA: TGTGCCAGCAGCCGTTGGACAGGGGTGACAGATACGCAGTATTTT. The full variable domain, completed using reference TRBV11-2 and TRBJ2-3, is EAGVAQSPRYKIIEKRQSVAFWCNPISGHATLYWYQQILGQGPKLLIQFQNNGVVDDSQLPKDRFSAERLKGVDSTLKIQPAKLEDSAVYLCASSRWTGVTDTQYFGPGTRLTVL.

The CDR3 DNA reads as TGTGCCAGCAGTGGACTAGCGGGAGGGAACACCGGGGAGCTGTTTTTT. This gives the protein CASSGLAGGNTGELFF. V is TRBV2 and J is TRBJ2-2; 13 nucleotides match TRBD2. The V and J ends lost 4 bases and 1 base, in that order; junction bases with no gene match: 0. CDR1 is SNHLY, CDR2 FYNNEI, per germline. The CDR3 is made up of 16 amino acids.

V gene TRBV25-1 combines with J gene TRBJ1-2; D might be TRBD1 (6 bases). The CDR3 contains 14 residues. Deletions cut 5 bases from V and 8 bases from J, with 18 bases between. The germline CDR1 and CDR2 sequences are MGHDK and SYGVNS. This CDR3 is CASSPQGRLGGYTF. The CDR3 nucleotides are TGTGCCAGCAGTCCGCAGGGGAGATTAGGGGGCTACACCTTC.

This chain joins TRBV5-1 and TRBJ2-5; perhaps TRBD2 as D (5 bases). This CDR3 comprises 14 residues. CDR1 is SGHRS and CDR2 is YFSETQ in the germline V gene. The V and J ends lost 4 bases and 4 bases respectively, with 14 bases between them. Here the CDR3 DNA reads TGCGCCAGCAGCGCAAACCACGAGGGAGAGACCCAGTACTTC. It codes for CASSANHEGETQYF.

V gene TRBV5-4 combines with J gene TRBJ1-3, with D unclear. The germline V gene encodes CDR1 SGHNT and CDR2 YYREEE (reference sequence). The CDR3 is made up of 14 amino acids. V shed 7 bases and J shed 4 bases, with 15 bases lying between them. The CDR3 bases are TGTGCCAGCCATTATGATGGTAGCGGAAACACCATATATTTT. Protein sequence: CASHYDGSGNTIYF.

This rearrangement joins TRBV25-1 to TRBJ2-2, with D maybe TRBD2 (6 bases). The CDR3 has 18 amino acids. CDR1 is MGHDK and CDR2 is SYGVNS in the germline V gene. V was pared by 6 bases and J by 2 bases, with 22 bases between. This chain's CDR3 is CASSPAGIDGRNTGELFF. CDR3 sequence (DNA): TGTGCCAGCAGCCCGGCGGGTATAGACGGGAGAAACACCGGGGAGCTGTTTTTT.

The rearrangement links TRBV5-1 to TRBJ2-1; the match to TRBD1 covers 8 bases. This CDR3 region has 16 residues. With V trimmed by 4 bases and J by 4 bases, 10 bases remained unmatched. Germline CDR1 SGHRS, CDR2 YFSETQ. The CDR3 spells CASSLQRDRGYNEQFF. The CDR3 region has the DNA TGCGCCAGCAGCCTCCAAAGAGACAGGGGATACAATGAGCAGTTCTTC.